The T cell receptor beta chain described here comes from a study of human T cells and chemical hapten exposure (dated by TCRdb to the early 2020s). Turning to the overall study: For sensitization, 2% DPC in acetone was applied to an approximately 2 cm by approximately 2 cm area of upper inner arm skin. Throughout the study period of around 25 weeks, patients also received therapeutic DPC doses to the scalp every week. Patch testing on the upper back used Finn chambers containing 0.01% DPC, with scoring done after 6 days according to International Contact Dermatitis Research Group standards. The patient cohort, mostly female, included alopecia areata with under or over 50% scalp involvement, alopecia totalis and alopecia universalis. The libraries were sequenced as a pool, and the TCR yield per sample differed mostly because of small variations in library volumes within the pool. In alopecia patients, the study followed how the peripheral blood TCR repertoire changed in vivo over primary and secondary sensitization to diphenylcyclopropenone (DPC), a hapten. Blood samples were taken from patients before sensitization (week 0) and then at 2, 6 and about 24 weeks after DPC sensitization. Roughly 30 alopecia patients provided blood for TCR sequencing at one to four time points (pre-sensitization, 2, 6 and 24 weeks).

The CDR3, cysteine through phenylalanine, is 17 amino acids long. The retained sequence is limited to the CDR3, 51 bases, with the frame set at the first base. V is pruned by 6 bases and J by 3 bases, leaving 12 bases of the junction without a gene match. The protocol used for the library was RACE. Sequencing instrument: NextSeq 500. During library preparation, unique molecular identifiers were attached to individual cDNA molecules so that TCRs could be counted in a quantitative, reproducible way. Each blood RNA sample was used to sequence both TCR alpha and TCR beta chains. On the study's bioinformatics: The median number of TCRs per sample was roughly 94,000, ranging from 23,224 to 690,600. V, J and CDR3 annotation of the TCR reads was carried out using the Decombinator software suite. To make PS versus PT1 abundance plots, every sample was subsampled to the same number of TCRs (28,000). TCRs were defined as expanded if absent before sensitization and observed at least eight times at the 2-week time point. TCRdb redid the processing of the public reads, applying fastp at Q25 and MiXCR, and retained in-frame beta chains. Every entry covers one CDR3 protein and lists the most common genes and DNA from its rows. The V and J calls were determined by TCRdb, not by the authors. This sample comprises around 57,000 distinct CDR3 sequences, about 11% of them detected only once. The ten largest clones represent roughly 4% of the sample.

Read against the paper, the sample's time point label means: pre-sensitization, week 0. The treatment or condition label on this specimen signifies: therapeutic diphenylcyclopropenone sensitization with weekly scalp DPC. At each patch-test visit, blood was drawn before the patch test was applied. Patients were eligible if aged 18 to 70, diagnosed with alopecia and judged suitable for DPC therapy, and pregnant patients were excluded. Total RNA was extracted from unfractionated whole blood that had been collected in Tempus Blood RNA tubes. A word on this clonotype: This receptor's antigen is unknown. The sample holds no much larger clone one base away, and base qualities are not on file.

What the authors observed across the whole study: DPC sensitization did not change the number of TCRs with a frequency above 1 in 1000, and there was no evidence of changes in global repertoire structure. The number of PT1 expanded TCRs positively correlated with patch test score, significant at thresholds 8, 16 and 32 but not 4. Significantly more large CDR3 similarity clusters were formed by expanded TCRs than by pre-sensitization or healthy control sets, consistent with antigen-driven responses. Repeated subsampling changed both the strength of the expansion versus patch-test correlation and the threshold at which the correlation became significant. Alopecia, a presumed autoimmune disease, was present in all patients, so the immune response of the patients might differ from that of healthy individuals.

The source of this sequence is a woman in her thirties or forties with alopecia areata. Some clones in this sample may be carry-over from other donors' samples. The chain is encoded by TRBV12-3 or TRBV12-4 joined to TRBJ1-1, and 11 junctional nucleotides match TRBD1. Sequences were derived from whole blood, sampled in connection with sensitization to the hapten diphenylcyclopropenone (DPC). DNA sequence: TGTGCCAGCAGCCTGTACCTTCTGGGACAGGGGGACACTGAAGCTTTCTTT. The encoded protein is CASSLYLLGQGDTEAFF.